Shown below are 11 T cell receptor beta chains from a single sample sequenced in a study of cytomegalovirus exposure and HLA in healthy donors. PCR primers comprised 60 Vbeta and 13 Jbeta primers. The repertoire was sequenced with immunoSEQ multiplex PCR; TCRdb's copy has only in-frame clones and lacks some. The data hold 85,000 to 100,000 clones, with 64% observed a single time. The specimen was PBMCs. The receptors here all came from a human donor in good health.

In this sample, this clone turned up a few times. The V and J genes are TRBV5-1 and TRBJ1-2; TRBD1 matches at 8 bases. The CDR3 sequence is 14 residues long. V gave up 3 bases and J gave up 4 bases; unmatched junction bases: 5. The germline V gene encodes CDR1 SGHRS and CDR2 YFSETQ. CDR3 residues: CASSSTGQGYGYTF. The CDR3 DNA is TGCGCCAGCAGCTCCACTGGACAGGGCTATGGCTACACCTTC.

This chain links TRBV21-1 with TRBJ1-5; the table's D call TRBD1 went unverified against the DNA. TRBV21-1 is assigned pseudogene status. The CDR3 is 16 amino acids. The CDR3 region has the DNA TGTGCCAGCAGCAAAGAGGAGACAGGGACTAATCAGCCCCAGCATTTT. It yields the protein CASSKEETGTNQPQHF.

This clone was counted between two and nine times. The gene calls are TRBV7-2 and TRBJ2-3; 7 nucleotides match TRBD2. V shed 4 bases and J 0 bases; nucleotides not matched to a gene: 7. The CDR3 consists of 16 residues. The germline V gene has CDR1 SGHTA and CDR2 FQGNSA. CDR3 nucleotide sequence: TGTGCCAGCAGCTCCTATGGGAGGGTTAGCACAGATACGCAGTATTTT. Translation gives CASSSYGRVSTDTQYF. The full variable domain, with the rest looked up from reference TRBV7-2 and TRBJ2-3, is GAGVSQSPSNKVTEKGKDVELRCDPISGHTALYWYRQSLGQGLEFLIYFQGNSAPDKSGLPSDRFSAERTGGSVSTLTIQRTQQEDSAVYLCASSSYGRVSTDTQYFGPGTRLTVL.

This clone appeared a few times. The chain employs TRBV7-9 and TRBJ1-4; 7 positions agree with TRBD1. After removal of 5 bases from V and 7 bases from J, the junction contained 13 bases not matched to a gene. The CDR3 length is 16 residues. Germline V gene sequence: CDR1 SEHNR, CDR2 FQNEAQ (reference sequence). The CDR3 is CASSQPQGQMGEKLFF. The DNA for the CDR3 is TGTGCCAGCAGCCAACCCCAGGGACAGATGGGTGAAAAACTGTTTTTT.

This clone was recorded a few times. The CDR3 loop reads CASSIQGANYEQYF. The CDR3 nucleotides are TGTGCCAGCAGTATCCAGGGGGCAAATTACGAGCAGTACTTC. V is TRBV2 and J is TRBJ2-7; 8 bases match TRBD1. J was trimmed by 4 bases and V by 5 bases; bases with no gene match: 7. CDR1 SNHLY and CDR2 FYNNEI come from the germline V gene. CDR3 length equals 14 residues.

The rearrangement links TRBV27 to TRBJ2-3; D remains ambiguous. The CDR3 sequence is 11 residues long. V lost 8 bases, J lost 8 bases, and 11 bases lay in between. The germline CDR1 and CDR2 sequences are MNHEY and SMNVEV (reference sequence). CDR3 in amino acids: CASSSWATQYF. In DNA, the CDR3 is TGTGCCAGCTCCTCTTGGGCTACGCAGTATTTT.

The rearrangement uses TRBV6-4 and TRBJ2-1; 12 bases are a match to TRBD2. This CDR3 region has 18 residues. CDR1 MRHNA and CDR2 SNTAGT come from the germline V gene. The J segment lost 2 bases and the V segment lost 4 bases, leaving 9 bases of the junction unmatched. The CDR3 here is CASSGKLTSGGTYNEQFF. DNA for the CDR3: TGTGCCAGCAGTGGTAAACTAACTAGCGGGGGGACCTACAATGAGCAGTTCTTC.

The genes are TRBV5-5 and TRBJ2-3; 8 nucleotides agree with TRBD2. Germline values: CDR1 SGHKS, CDR2 YYEKEE (reference sequence). V gave up 3 bases and J gave up 4 bases; unmatched junction bases: 7. There are 15 residues in the CDR3. The CDR3 spells CASSYGGTRSDTQYF. The CDR3 nucleotides are TGTGCCAGCAGCTATGGGGGGACTAGATCAGATACGCAGTATTTT.

CDR3 in amino acids: CASSLGTGGSDEQYF. CDR3 nucleotides: TGTGCCAGCAGCTTAGGTACCGGGGGATCCGACGAGCAGTACTTC. The rearrangement links TRBV7-2 to TRBJ2-7; tentative D call: TRBD2 (6 bases). This CDR3 has 15 amino acids. Trimming pared 1 base from V and 5 bases from J, leaving 15 bases between. CDR1 and CDR2 (germline): SGHTA, FQGNSA.

The rearrangement uses TRBV2 and TRBJ1-5, with D maybe TRBD1 (5 bases). The CDR3 totals 15 residues. V was trimmed by 8 bases and J by 0 bases, leaving 14 bases between them. Germline V gene data show CDR1 as SNHLY and CDR2 as FYNNEI. CDR3 sequence (DNA): TGTGCCAGCGCTGGGGGGGATCTTAGCAATCAGCCCCAGCATTTT. Amino acids: CASAGGDLSNQPQHF.

The rearrangement links TRBV7-2 to TRBJ2-3, with 10 nucleotides matching TRBD2. Trimming removed 5 bases from V and 4 bases from J; junction bases left unmatched: 15. The CDR3 is 18 residues long. The V gene's germline CDR1 is SGHTA and CDR2 FQGNSA. The CDR3 DNA is TGTGCCAGCAGCCCAAAAAAACTAGCGGGGTTAAGTCCAGATACGCAGTATTTT. Protein: CASSPKKLAGLSPDTQYF.